This T cell receptor beta chain was recorded in a study of Tregs in tolerant kidney transplant recipients. Unstimulated Tregs (CD4+CD25+CD127-) and CD4+CD25- non-Tregs were sorted from PBMCs. General study points: Expanding Tregs on activated donor B cells appeared to best identify donor-specific TCRbeta clones. This study did not directly address biological reproducibility.

This clone was detected a few times. Its antigen is currently unknown. TCRdb keeps only in-frame clones here, not all; method: immunoSEQ multiplex PCR. Of some 240,000 clones detected, roughly 80% appear once; the ten largest clones hold under 0.65%. The germline V and J ends were trimmed by 7 bases and 4 bases, with 17 bases remaining between them. CDR1 is MNHNS and CDR2 is SASEGT in the germline V gene. The CDR3 has 14 amino acids. Sequencing was done on a sample of CD4+ T cells from blood. The sequence derives from a human donor in good health. The gene calls are TRBV6-1 and TRBJ2-7; no clear D. The CDR3 DNA reads as TGTGCCAGCACCTCGACCTGGGTACCTTACGAGCAGTACTTC. This translates into CASTSTWVPYEQYF.